This TCR beta chain was identified during a study of T cell responses to AZD1222 COVID-19 vaccine. As for this clone: As yet, its antigen is unknown.

Pooling covered second doses at about 4 or about 12 weeks. Generated by immunoSEQ multiplex PCR, the TCRdb table keeps only in-frame clones and is missing some. The table records about 150,000 clones, more than 85% of them present only once. Study findings and constraints: White British ancestry dominated among donors, who included more females, and clonal diversity was possibly underestimated. CD4 TCRs covered the whole spike, strongest at regions 160-218 and 743-854. Seropositive AZD1222 recipients at baseline numbered only five or six.

CDR3 length equals 16 residues. Looked up from germline, CDR1 is MNHNS and CDR2 is SASEGT. V lost 3 bases to trimming and J lost 7 bases; unmatched junction nucleotides: 7. This clonotype was sampled from an adult who received the AZD1222 COVID-19 vaccine. The chain links TRBV6-1 to TRBJ2-1, with TRBD2 identical over 12 bases. The sequencing here drew on peripheral blood, taken 28 days after the second AZD1222 dose. The CDR3 sequence is CASSDPLAGGRNEQFF. In nucleotides, the CDR3 is TGTGCCAGCAGTGACCCACTAGCGGGGGGTAGGAATGAGCAGTTCTTC.